The 13 T cell receptor beta chains reported below all come from one sample, sequenced in a study of T cells in Graves' hyperthyroidism and ophthalmopathy. From RNA transcripts, TCR beta CDR3 regions were amplified. Primed by the HTBI set, a first-round RT-PCR was run on the TCR CDR3. MiXCR, applied by TCRdb to the multiplex PCR reads, yields one record per CDR3 protein. The data show approximately 590,000 distinct CDR3 sequences, 15% to 18% seen once. What was sequenced was blood. Receptor source: a woman in her twenties or thirties with Graves' hyperthyroidism.

This chain joins TRBV9 and TRBJ2-5; TRBD2 matches at 7 bases. Per the germline V gene, CDR1 is SGDLS and CDR2 is YYNGEE. V dropped 6 bases and J dropped 5; count of bases not matched to a gene: 10. The CDR3 runs 14 residues. The CDR3 is CASTRSGGSETQYF. The CDR3 region has the DNA TGTGCCAGCACGAGATCGGGAGGATCGGAGACCCAGTACTTC.

The CDR3 loop is CSARDFDNLVDNYGYTF. The CDR3 DNA reads as TGCAGTGCTAGAGATTTCGATAATCTAGTCGATAACTATGGCTACACCTTC. The V call is TRBV20-1, the J call TRBJ1-2; D is unresolved. CDR3 length: 17 amino acids. Trimming took off 0 bases at V and 1 base at J, with 18 bases between the two ends. The germline CDR1 and CDR2 sequences are DFQATT and SNEGSKA (reference sequence).

This clonotype turned up a few times. CDR3 DNA sequence: TGTGCCAGCAGCCCCCGCGGACCGGATACGCAGTATTTT. Translation: CASSPRGPDTQYF. V and J are TRBV7-9 and TRBJ2-3; unclear D gene. V was trimmed by 5 bases and J by 6 bases, leaving 12 bases between them. This CDR3 has 13 residues. The germline gives CDR1 SEHNR, CDR2 FQNEAQ (reference sequence). Together with reference TRBV7-9 and TRBJ2-3, the CDR3 gives the full variable domain: DTGVSQNPRHKITKRGQNVTFRCDPISEHNRLYWYRQTLGQGPEFLTYFQNEAQLEKSRLLSDRFSAERPKGSFSTLEIQRTEQGDSAMYLCASSPRGPDTQYFGPGTRLTVL.

This clonotype was seen ten or more times. This chain connects TRBV29-1 to TRBJ2-7; 13 bases line up with TRBD2. This CDR3 region has 13 residues. The V gene end was trimmed by 8 bases and the J gene end by 6 bases; junction bases not matched to a gene: 7. Germline-derived CDR1 and CDR2 are SQVTM and ANQGSEA. CDR3 in DNA: TGCAGCACCAGGACTAGCGGGAGTCCCGAGCAGTACTTC. The encoded protein is CSTRTSGSPEQYF.

In its sample, this clonotype was seen a few times. The rearrangement links TRBV6-1 to TRBJ2-2; no firm D call. Per germline, CDR1 MNHNS and CDR2 SASEGT. The CDR3 contains 12 residues. Trimming pared 6 bases from V and 10 bases from J, leaving 12 bases between. The CDR3 sequence is CASRGISLELFF. The DNA of the CDR3 is TGTGCCAGCAGAGGAATCAGTTTGGAGCTGTTTTTT.

The chain has TRBV7-9 and TRBJ1-1; tentative D call: TRBD1 (5 bases). This CDR3 comprises 17 residues. Trimming shortened V by 4 bases and J by 0 bases, and 18 bases separated the two germline ends. CDR1 is SEHNR, CDR2 FQNEAQ, per germline (reference sequence). The CDR3 spells CASSSLGPGGMNTEAFF. In nucleotides, the CDR3 is TGTGCCAGCAGCTCATTGGGGCCGGGAGGGATGAACACTGAAGCTTTCTTT.

At least ten counts were recorded for this clonotype. This chain connects TRBV20-1 to TRBJ2-7, with 8 bases fitting TRBD2. Germline V gene lookup returns CDR1 DFQATT and CDR2 SNEGSKA (reference sequence). After removal of 3 bases from V and 3 bases from J, the junction contained 7 bases not matched to a gene. The CDR3 length is 14 residues. As DNA, the CDR3 is TGCAGTGCTAGCCCTTTGACTAGCGTCTACGAGCAGTACTTC. Translated: CSASPLTSVYEQYF.

This clonotype appeared many times. This sequence joins TRBV11-3 and TRBJ1-1; D not resolved. V was shortened by 0 bases and J by 5 bases, with 7 bases between the two germline ends. The CDR3 sequence is 13 residues long. The germline V gene encodes CDR1 SGHNT and CDR2 YENEEA. CDR3 protein: CASSLEGRTEAFF. The CDR3 DNA sequence: TGTGCCAGCAGCTTAGAGGGGAGGACTGAAGCTTTCTTT.

A remark on this clonotype: A clone one base away is much larger, so this may be a read error. This sequence joins TRBV6-1 and TRBJ2-1; no definite D call. V was trimmed by 7 bases and J by 2 bases, leaving 15 bases between them. The CDR3 covers 15 residues. Looked up from germline, CDR1 is MNHNS and CDR2 is SASEGT. CDR3 bases: TGTGCCAGCAAGAGGACGGAAAGCCCCTACAATGAGCAGTTCTTC. This sequence encodes CASKRTESPYNEQFF.

This clonotype was seen repeatedly, ten times or more. The V gene is TRBV12-3 or TRBV12-4, the J gene TRBJ2-3; TRBD2 matches at 8 bases. This CDR3 is built from 18 residues. V was pared by 5 bases and J by 2 bases, with 15 bases of the junction left unmatched. CDR3 loop: CASSPFPALAEITDTQYF. Written as DNA, the CDR3 is TGTGCCAGCAGTCCATTTCCCGCACTAGCGGAGATCACAGATACGCAGTATTTT.

This clonotype was seen many times. The chain combines TRBV12-5 with TRBJ2-3; TRBD1 aligns across 7 bases. Germline V lookup: CDR1 LGHNT, CDR2 FRNRAP. J was trimmed by 0 bases and V by 8 bases; bases with no gene match: 2. This CDR3 is 13 amino acids long. The CDR3, as DNA: TGTGCTAGTTCAGGGGGAAGCACAGATACGCAGTATTTT. Its translation is CASSGGSTDTQYF.

CDR3 amino acids: CASSLEWGGEQFF. The CDR3 region has the DNA TGTGCCAGCAGCCTAGAATGGGGGGGTGAGCAGTTCTTC. This chain links TRBV7-3 with TRBJ2-1; 7 bases are a match to TRBD2. Per germline, CDR1 SGHTA and CDR2 FQGTGA. This CDR3 spans 13 amino acids. After removal of 5 bases from V and 9 bases from J, the junction contained 7 bases not matched to a gene. Full variable domain (missing parts from reference TRBV7-3 and TRBJ2-1): GAGVSQTPSNKVTEKGKYVELRCDPISGHTALYWYRQSLGQGPEFLIYFQGTGAADDSGLPNDRFFAVRPEGSVSTLKIQRTERGDSAVYLCASSLEWGGEQFFGPGTRLTVL.

This clonotype showed up many times. The chain couples TRBV18 to TRBJ1-4; D unclear. CDR3 length equals 15 residues. V was cut by 2 bases and J by 8 bases, with 15 bases left in between. Germline CDR1 KGHSH, CDR2 LQKENI. The CDR3 DNA reads TGTGCCAGCTCACCAAACACTCTAATAGGAGAAAAACTGTTTTTT. Translated: CASSPNTLIGEKLFF.